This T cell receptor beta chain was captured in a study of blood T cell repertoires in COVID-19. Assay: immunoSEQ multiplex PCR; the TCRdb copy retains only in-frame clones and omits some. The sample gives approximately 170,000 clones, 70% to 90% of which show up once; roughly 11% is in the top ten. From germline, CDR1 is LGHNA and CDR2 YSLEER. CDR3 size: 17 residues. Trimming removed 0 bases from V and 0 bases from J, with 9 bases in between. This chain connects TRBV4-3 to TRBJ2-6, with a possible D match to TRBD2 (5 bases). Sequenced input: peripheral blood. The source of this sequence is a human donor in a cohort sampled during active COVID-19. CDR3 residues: CASSQDPGISGANVLTF. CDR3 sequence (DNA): TGCGCCAGCAGCCAAGATCCCGGGATCTCTGGGGCCAACGTCCTGACTTTC.